These 20 T cell receptor beta chains were all obtained from the same sample, sequenced in a study of monozygotic twins with inflammatory bowel disease. TCRdb reanalyzed the 5' RACE reads and collapses them to one entry per CDR3 protein, without DNA. The sample holds about 440,000 distinct CDR3 sequences. The sample was blood. Receptors were obtained from a human donor with ulcerative colitis or Crohn's disease, or a healthy co-twin of an affected twin (not recorded which).

The chain employs TRBV20-1 and TRBJ2-5; the TRBD2 assignment by TCRdb is unverifiable without DNA. From germline, CDR1 is DFQATT and CDR2 SNEGSKA (reference sequence). The CDR3 is 15 residues long. The CDR3 region is CSAGHSGEGTETQYF.

The chain couples TRBV5-1 to TRBJ2-1; absent DNA, TCRdb's TRBD1 call cannot be checked. There are 17 residues in the CDR3. From germline, CDR1 is SGHRS and CDR2 YFSETQ. The CDR3 is CASSLLPRDSEFNEQFF. The whole variable domain, remainder taken from reference TRBV5-1 and TRBJ2-1, is KAGVTQTPRYLIKTRGQQVTLSCSPISGHRSVSWYQQTPGQGLQFLFEYFSETQRNKGNFPGRFSGRQFSNSRSEMNVSTLELGDSALYLCASSLLPRDSEFNEQFFGPGTRLTVL.

The chain links TRBV11-2 to TRBJ2-2. CDR3 length: 15 residues. Germline-derived CDR1 and CDR2 are SGHAT and FQNNGV. The CDR3 reads CASSLGVGSTGELFF. The variable domain in full, completed from reference TRBV11-2 and TRBJ2-2, reads EAGVAQSPRYKIIEKRQSVAFWCNPISGHATLYWYQQILGQGPKLLIQFQNNGVVDDSQLPKDRFSAERLKGVDSTLKIQPAKLEDSAVYLCASSLGVGSTGELFFGEGSRLTVL.

This sequence joins TRBV7-2 and TRBJ2-4. CDR1 is SGHTA and CDR2 is FQGNSA in the germline V gene. The CDR3 contains 15 residues. The CDR3 protein is CASSSQSGAKNIQYF.

This CDR3 is CSVEGTRTSFTDTQYF. The chain joins TRBV29-1 to TRBJ2-3; TCRdb's D gene call, TRBD2, goes unchecked for lack of DNA. The CDR3 totals 16 residues. Germline V gives CDR1 SQVTM, CDR2 ANQGSEA.

The chain joins TRBV5-8 to TRBJ1-3. The CDR3 contains 15 residues. Germline V gives CDR1 SGHTS, CDR2 YDEGEE. This chain's CDR3 is CASSFRQISGNTIYF.

The chain has TRBV5-5 and TRBJ1-5; lacking DNA, the TRBD1 call made by TCRdb goes unchecked. The CDR3 has 15 residues. Germline assignment: CDR1 SGHKS and CDR2 YYEKEE (reference sequence). Here the CDR3 reads CASSGTGGGNQPQHF.

V and J are TRBV7-8 and TRBJ2-1. Germline V CDR1 and CDR2: SGHVS, FQNEAQ. The CDR3 consists of 15 residues. The CDR3 loop is CASSYQGSSYNEQFF. The entire variable domain, with the rest obtained from reference TRBV7-8 and TRBJ2-1, is as follows: GAGVSQSPRYKVAKRGQDVALRCDPISGHVSLFWYQQALGQGPEFLTYFQNEAQLDKSGLPSDRFFAERPEGSVSTLKIQRTQQEDSAVYLCASSYQGSSYNEQFFGPGTRLTVL.

CDR3: CASSLWDGEEDTQYF. The chain combines TRBV5-1 with TRBJ2-3; as DNA is missing, the TRBD1 call by TCRdb cannot be tested. The CDR3 has 15 residues. Germline lookup yields CDR1 SGHRS and CDR2 YFSETQ.

The chain employs TRBV6-1 and TRBJ2-1; TCRdb outputs TRBD2, but without DNA this stays unchecked. The germline V gene encodes CDR1 MNHNS and CDR2 SASEGT. The length of the CDR3 is 17 residues. This CDR3 reads CASSERPSPGGRNEQFF.

V usage is TRBV21-1 and J usage is TRBJ1-5; TCRdb indicates TRBD1, and absent DNA this call remains unverified. TRBV21-1 is assigned pseudogene status. The length of the CDR3 is 14 residues. CDR3 region: CASFLRGGNQPQHF.

V is TRBV11-2 and J is TRBJ2-7; TCRdb calls TRBD1, which cannot be checked without DNA. CDR3 length: 14 residues. CDR1 and CDR2 (germline): SGHAT, FQNNGV. The CDR3: CASSVDRASYEQYF.

The chain is built from TRBV10-3 and TRBJ2-3; TCRdb reports TRBD1, a call that lacks DNA to check it against. The CDR3 totals 15 residues. CDR1 is ENHRY and CDR2 is SYGVKD in the germline V gene. The CDR3: CAISDRDTSTDTQYF.

The J gene is TRBJ1-1, the V gene TRBV21-1; the TCRdb D gene call, TRBD1, has no DNA to confirm it. TRBV21-1 has pseudogene status. The CDR3 runs 14 residues. The CDR3 region is CASRLSGWFTEAFF.

The rearrangement uses TRBV20-1 and TRBJ1-1; TCRdb indicates TRBD1, and absent DNA this call remains unverified. Germline V lookup: CDR1 DFQATT, CDR2 SNEGSKA (reference sequence). This CDR3 is 11 amino acids long. CDR3 sequence: CSAPRGTEAFF.

The chain employs TRBV5-1 and TRBJ2-2. The CDR3 is 15 amino acids. Looked up from germline, CDR1 is SGHRS and CDR2 is YFSETQ. The CDR3 loop reads CASSLRLKNTGELFF.

CDR3 amino acids: CASSIPRGLSSGANVLTF. This chain joins TRBV19 and TRBJ2-6; TCRdb selects TRBD1, and the lack of DNA leaves this call unchecked. Germline CDR1 reads LNHDA; CDR2 reads SQIVND (reference sequence). The CDR3 has 18 amino acids. The full variable domain, completed using reference TRBV19 and TRBJ2-6, is DGGITQSPKYLFRKEGQNVTLSCEQNLNHDAMYWYRQDPGQGLRLIYYSQIVNDFQKGDIAEGYSVSREKKESFPLTVTSAQKNPTAFYLCASSIPRGLSSGANVLTFGAGSRLTVL.

The V gene is TRBV6-1, the J gene TRBJ1-2; the D call from TCRdb, TRBD1, cannot be confirmed without DNA. CDR3 length: 16 amino acids. Germline V gives CDR1 MNHNS, CDR2 SASEGT. The chain's CDR3 is CASSPRPEQGGYGYTF.

The rearrangement uses TRBV19 and TRBJ2-1. CDR3 length: 15 amino acids. Germline CDR1 reads LNHDA; CDR2 reads SQIVND (reference sequence). The CDR3 is CASSIKVNSYNEQFF.

The chain links TRBV27 to TRBJ2-2; TCRdb outputs TRBD2, but without DNA this stays unchecked. Germline V gene sequence: CDR1 MNHEY, CDR2 SMNVEV (reference sequence). The CDR3 sequence is 15 residues long. CDR3 residues: CASSFGRVYTGELFF.